This TCR beta chain was identified during a study of read filtering for tumor transcriptome and immune sequencing. Background on the study: Among patients, 17 to 20 were male and around 14 female, aged about 45 to 85 (mean roughly 64).

Molecular barcoded adaptors covering alpha/delta and beta/gamma chains were used on approximately 400 ng RNA. TCRdb passed the reads through MiXCR, listing each CDR3 protein once. This sample yields tens of thousands of distinct CDR3 sequences, of which approximately 15% are seen a single time; 44% belongs to the top ten. This clonotype was seen ten or more times. J was trimmed by 4 bases and V by 0 bases; bases with no gene match: 1. CDR1 and CDR2 (germline): KGHSH, LQKENI. The length of the CDR3 is 15 residues. The clonotype was recovered from a donor aged 40 or over with multiple myeloma. Material: a population of CD138-negative cells sorted from bone marrow. The V call is TRBV18, the J call TRBJ2-5; 11 positions agree with TRBD1. The CDR3 coding sequence is TGTGCCAGCTCACCACCGGACAGGGGGCGAGAGACCCAGTACTTC. Amino acids: CASSPPDRGRETQYF.